This TCR beta chain was sequenced for a study of OX40 agonist ivuxolimab in advanced cancers. Study as a whole: In this trial design, patients received ivuxolimab intravenously at 0.01 to 10 mg/kg every 2 weeks.

Some clones are missing from TCRdb's copy, which holds only in-frame ones; the method was immunoSEQ multiplex PCR. The profile shows tens of thousands of clones, around 81% of them singletons. This clone was observed a single time. Per germline, CDR1 MNHNY and CDR2 SVGAGI (reference sequence). The length of the CDR3 is 13 residues. Trimming took off 2 bases at V and 2 bases at J, with 6 bases between the two ends. The clonotype was recovered from an adult with an advanced solid tumor such as melanoma, head and neck, liver or kidney cancer. Specimen: CD4+ or CD8+ T cells sorted from blood, collected in a trial of the OX40 agonist ivuxolimab. The chain is built from TRBV6-6 and TRBJ1-1; D call uncertain. The CDR3 protein is CASSYNGNTEAFF. The CDR3 DNA reads as TGTGCCAGCAGTTACAACGGAAACACTGAAGCTTTCTTT.